This T cell receptor (beta chain) was sequenced during a study of T cell responses to AZD1222 COVID-19 vaccine. Study-wide results and limits: At baseline, seropositivity was found in only six AZD1222 recipients.

Clones were read by immunoSEQ multiplex PCR, and TCRdb kept only the in-frame ones, dropping some. Of approximately 150,000 clones in the sample, 80% to 90% were seen once. As to this clone: The antigen is not known.

Per the germline V gene, CDR1 is SGHNT and CDR2 is YYREEE (reference sequence). The ends lost 0 bases at V and 5 bases at J; junction bases unmatched: 7. The CDR3 has 16 amino acids. This TCR was sampled from an adult in good health. Sample: peripheral blood, taken on day 0 of AZD1222 vaccination. The V gene is TRBV5-4, the J gene TRBJ2-3; 9 nucleotides match TRBD2. The CDR3 loop reads CASSLASGGPRDTQYF. The DNA of the CDR3 is TGTGCCAGCAGCTTGGCAAGCGGGGGGCCTAGAGATACGCAGTATTTT.